The 3 T cell receptor beta chains below were found in one sample sequenced in a study of regulatory T cells in long-lasting Graves disease. Time point noted: newly diagnosed GD, antithyroid drugs for less than 3 months. Isolated PBMC RNA provided the starting material for the TCR library. Arm-PCR of CDR3 regions and iRepertoire HTBI primers were used to build TCR beta libraries. TCRdb ran MiXCR on the multiplex PCR reads and lists one entry per CDR3 protein. This table has 200,000 to 250,000 distinct CDR3 sequences, around 17% appearing once. Here the sequenced sample was peripheral blood mononuclear cells (PBMCs), taken at new diagnosis, from a patient treated with antithyroid drugs. These receptors all come from a female donor with Graves disease.

This clonotype showed up many times. The V and J genes are TRBV19 and TRBJ2-5, with 10 bases that match TRBD2. V lost 5 bases and J lost 2; bases outside the gene matches: 11. The CDR3 is 17 residues long. Germline V gene lookup returns CDR1 LNHDA and CDR2 SQIVND (reference sequence). CDR3 nucleotides: TGTGCCAGTAGTCCTCGTGGGGGACTAGCGATACAAGAGACCCAGTACTTC. Amino acid sequence: CASSPRGGLAIQETQYF.

This clonotype was seen at least ten times. The chain combines TRBV7-9 with TRBJ2-1; the match to TRBD1 covers 9 bases. With 2 bases clipped from V and 9 bases from J, the junction kept 11 bases outside the gene matches. Per the germline V gene, CDR1 is SEHNR and CDR2 is FQNEAQ (reference sequence). The CDR3 totals 16 residues. DNA of the CDR3: TGTGCCAGCAGCTTACGGGTTGGGACAGGGAATTTTGAGCAGTTCTTC. It specifies CASSLRVGTGNFEQFF. Drawing the rest from reference TRBV7-9 and TRBJ2-1, the complete variable domain is DTGVSQNPRHKITKRGQNVTFRCDPISEHNRLYWYRQTLGQGPEFLTYFQNEAQLEKSRLLSDRFSAERPKGSFSTLEIQRTEQGDSAMYLCASSLRVGTGNFEQFFGPGTRLTVL.

To note about this clonotype: This may be a read error: a much more frequent sequence differs by one nucleotide. The chain is built from TRBV6-2 or TRBV6-3 and TRBJ2-5, with D maybe TRBD1 (7 bases). The CDR3 sequence is 16 residues long. Germline lookup yields CDR1 MNHEY and CDR2 SVGEGT. V dropped 5 bases and J dropped 3 bases, with 19 bases sitting between them. CDR3 sequence reads: CASSTPNPRGEETQYF. In nucleotides, the CDR3 is TGTGCCAGCAGTACCCCTAACCCCAGGGGGGAAGAGACCCAGTACTTC.